This T cell receptor (beta chain) is drawn from a study of PD-1 blockade in classical Hodgkin lymphoma. The germline V and J ends were trimmed by 1 base and 9 bases, with 13 bases remaining between them. The germline V gene has CDR1 SGHKS and CDR2 YYEKEE (reference sequence). This CDR3 has 13 amino acids. Regarding time point: newly diagnosed, previously untreated cHL patient sample. Untreated, newly diagnosed classical Hodgkin lymphoma PBMCs were comparators. Only in-frame clones appear in the TCRdb table, and some are missing; sequencing was by immunoSEQ multiplex PCR. The profile shows 70,000 or so clones, 93% of them singletons.

Sequenced material: peripheral blood mononuclear cells (PBMCs). This clonotype was sampled from a human donor with classical Hodgkin lymphoma. The rearrangement uses TRBV5-5 and TRBJ1-2; tentative D call: TRBD1 (5 bases). CDR3 bases: TGTGCCAGCAGCTTGAATCCCCAGGGCAGCTACACCTTC. This encodes CASSLNPQGSYTF.